This T cell receptor (beta chain) was documented in a study of blood T cell repertoires in COVID-19. Overall study context: Sites across the United States, Italy and Spain contributed samples from acute and convalescent COVID-19. PBMCs, B-cell-depleted T cells, or T cells were the source of the cDNA or gDNA that made up the material.

The sample holds a few counts of this clone. CDR3 size: 17 residues. Germline V CDR1 and CDR2: MGHRA, YSYEKL. Trimming took 1 base from V and 8 from J; bases not matched to a gene: 12. This table comes from immunoSEQ multiplex PCR, and its TCRdb copy is limited to in-frame clones, with some not included. The sample carries around 23,000 clones, roughly 80% recorded once. The chain combines TRBV4-1 with TRBJ1-1; 11 nucleotides line up with TRBD1. The source material was peripheral blood. This receptor was obtained from a human donor in a cohort sampled during active COVID-19. The CDR3 is CASSQGVVGTGGSEAFF. CDR3 bases: TGCGCCAGCAGCCAAGGCGTCGTTGGGACAGGGGGTTCGGAAGCTTTCTTT.